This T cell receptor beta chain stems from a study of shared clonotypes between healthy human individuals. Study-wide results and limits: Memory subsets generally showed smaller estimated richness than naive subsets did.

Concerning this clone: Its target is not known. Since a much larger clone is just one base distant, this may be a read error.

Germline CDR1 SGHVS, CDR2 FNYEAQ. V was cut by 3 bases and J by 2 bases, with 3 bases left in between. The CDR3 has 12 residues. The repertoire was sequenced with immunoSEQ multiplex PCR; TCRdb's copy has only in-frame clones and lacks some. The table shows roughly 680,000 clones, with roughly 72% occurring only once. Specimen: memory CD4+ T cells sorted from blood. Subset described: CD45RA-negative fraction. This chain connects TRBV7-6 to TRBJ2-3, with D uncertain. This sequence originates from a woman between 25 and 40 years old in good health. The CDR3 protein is CASSFSTDTQYF. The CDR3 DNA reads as TGTGCCAGCAGCTTCTCCACAGATACGCAGTATTTT.